These 10 T cell receptor beta chains originate from one sample sequenced in a study of blood T cell repertoires in COVID-19. The data were produced by immunoSEQ multiplex PCR, yet TCRdb's version contains in-frame clones alone and is incomplete. Seen here are about 290,000 clones, 85% observed once, and the top ten hold approximately 4.1%. The specimen sequenced was peripheral blood. The receptors derive from a woman between 45 and 65 years old with active or convalescent COVID-19.

The genes are TRBV10-3 and TRBJ2-5; 9 nucleotides align to TRBD2. Trimming at V came to 0 bases and at J to 4 bases, leaving 6 bases not matched to a gene. The V gene's germline CDR1 is ENHRY and CDR2 SYGVKD. This CDR3 has 16 residues. The CDR3, as DNA: TGTGCCATCAGTGAGTCAAGGCTAGCGGGAACAGAGACCCAGTACTTC. Protein sequence: CAISESRLAGTETQYF.

This chain connects TRBV5-4 to TRBJ1-4; 10 bases line up with TRBD1. The J segment lost 2 bases and the V segment lost 2 bases, leaving 6 bases of the junction unmatched. Germline assignment: CDR1 SGHNT and CDR2 YYREEE (reference sequence). The CDR3 length is 17 residues. The CDR3 here is CASSLRQGARTNEKLFF. In nucleotides, the CDR3 is TGTGCCAGCAGCTTAAGACAGGGGGCGCGCACTAATGAAAAACTGTTTTTT.

This clone appeared a few times. This chain uses TRBV5-1 with TRBJ1-6, with D uncertain. The CDR3 extends over 14 amino acids. V was pared by 4 bases and J by 8 bases, with 13 bases between. Per germline, CDR1 SGHRS and CDR2 YFSETQ. In DNA, the CDR3 is TGCGCCAGCAGCATCACGGAGACCTATTCACCCCTCCACTTT. Its protein product is CASSITETYSPLHF.

V is TRBV21-1 and J is TRBJ2-3; TRBD1, the D gene given by the table, was not confirmed from the DNA. TRBV21-1 counts as a pseudogene. The CDR3 sequence is 13 residues long. CDR3 DNA: TGTGCCAGTGACAGTACTCGCACAGATACGCAGTATTTT. Encoded protein: CASDSTRTDTQYF.

The chain is built from TRBV5-1 and TRBJ2-1; 11 bases match TRBD2. V was pared by 0 bases and J by 15 bases, with 17 bases of the junction left unmatched. The V gene's germline CDR1 is SGHRS and CDR2 YFSETQ. The length of the CDR3 is 17 residues. CDR3 sequence (DNA): TGCGCCAGCAGCTTGGGCCTCACTAGCGGGAGCGAGGGGCGGCGGTTCTTC. Amino acid sequence: CASSLGLTSGSEGRRFF.

V usage is TRBV28 and J usage is TRBJ2-5; 7 bases are shared with TRBD2. CDR3 length: 12 amino acids. The germline CDR1 and CDR2 sequences are MDHEN and SYDVKM. V lost 8 bases and J lost 1; bases outside the gene matches: 1. In nucleotides, the CDR3 is TGTGCCAGCGGGACTACCCAAGAGACCCAGTACTTC. Its protein is CASGTTQETQYF.

The chain carries TRBV25-1 and TRBJ2-5; 7 bases match TRBD1. The germline gives CDR1 MGHDK, CDR2 SYGVNS. The trim removed 3 bases at V and 2 bases at J, leaving 6 bases unmatched. The CDR3 is made up of 15 amino acids. CDR3 residues: CASSEPRDRQETQYF. The CDR3 DNA is TGTGCCAGCAGTGAGCCCCGGGACAGACAAGAGACCCAGTACTTC.

This clone came up many times. The rearrangement joins TRBV27 to TRBJ2-7, with no clear D. The CDR3 consists of 11 residues. V lost 3 bases to trimming and J lost 6 bases, with 6 bases between them. Germline loops: CDR1 MNHEY, CDR2 SMNVEV (reference sequence). Written as DNA, the CDR3 is TGTGCCAGCAGTTTTCGGGTCGAGCAGTACTTC. This codes for CASSFRVEQYF.

The chain is built from TRBV2 and TRBJ1-6, with D unclear. This CDR3 is built from 15 residues. V was clipped by 8 bases and J by 3 bases, with 14 bases between them. Germline V gene sequence: CDR1 SNHLY, CDR2 FYNNEI. This CDR3 is CASVVSAGYNSPLHF. DNA for the CDR3: TGTGCCAGCGTAGTCTCGGCAGGCTATAATTCACCCCTCCACTTT.

J is TRBJ2-1 and V is TRBV7-8, with 12 bases identical to TRBD2. In germline, CDR1 is SGHVS, CDR2 FQNEAQ. V was clipped by 5 bases and J by 11 bases; unmatched bases: 10. CDR3 length: 15 amino acids. The CDR3 region is CASSPRLAGEGKQFF. The CDR3, as DNA: TGTGCCAGCAGCCCACGACTAGCGGGAGAAGGTAAGCAGTTCTTC.